A single sample gave rise to the 9 T cell receptor beta chains below, sequenced in a study of T cells in Graves' hyperthyroidism and ophthalmopathy. Authors of the study amplified TCR beta CDR3 regions from RNA transcripts. First-round RT-PCR of the TCR CDR3 relied on the HTBI primer set. MiXCR was run by TCRdb on the multiplex PCR reads, yielding one entry per CDR3 protein. The sample includes some 350,000 distinct CDR3 sequences, 15% to 17% of them seen just once. Sequencing input: blood. The receptors derive from a woman aged 18-29 years with Graves' hyperthyroidism that later progressed to Graves' ophthalmopathy.

This clonotype was counted at least ten times. The chain links TRBV10-2 to TRBJ2-1; no definite D call. There are 13 residues in the CDR3. Germline V gene lookup returns CDR1 WSHSY and CDR2 SAAADI. The germline V and J ends were trimmed by 4 bases and 3 bases, with 7 bases remaining between them. The CDR3 spells CASSVGDYNEQFF. The CDR3 bases are TGCGCCAGCAGTGTTGGGGACTACAATGAGCAGTTCTTC.

This clonotype turned up a few times. This chain connects TRBV4-1 to TRBJ2-1; the match to TRBD2 covers 8 bases. The ends lost 4 bases at V and 12 bases at J; junction bases unmatched: 8. Germline V CDR1 and CDR2: MGHRA, YSYEKL. This CDR3 has 13 amino acids. Here the CDR3 DNA reads TGCGCCAGCAGCCGGGCGACTAGCGAAAGGCAGTTCTTC. This translates into CASSRATSERQFF.

This clonotype was seen a handful of times. CDR3 nucleotides: TGTGCCAGCAGATCATCAGATACGCAGTATTTT. This gives the protein CASRSSDTQYF. V and J are TRBV27 and TRBJ2-3; D is unclear. V lost 6 bases and J 4 bases, leaving 5 bases between the germline ends. Germline CDR1 reads MNHEY; CDR2 reads SMNVEV (reference sequence). CDR3 length equals 11 residues.

This chain connects TRBV12-3 or TRBV12-4 to TRBJ2-1, with 11 positions matching TRBD2. V dropped 5 bases and J dropped 4; count of bases not matched to a gene: 7. The CDR3 extends over 16 amino acids. This CDR3 is CASSPIAGGPYNEQFF. The CDR3 DNA reads TGTGCCAGCAGTCCGATAGCGGGAGGGCCTTACAATGAGCAGTTCTTC.

V and J are TRBV29-1 and TRBJ1-2; no clear D gene. CDR3 size: 10 residues. Germline V gene sequence: CDR1 SQVTM, CDR2 ANQGSEA. The V end was cut by 1 base, the J end by 7 bases, with 4 bases between. The CDR3 region has the DNA TGCAGCGTTGAAGGGTTTGGCTACACCTTC. Amino acid sequence: CSVEGFGYTF.

This clonotype was observed a handful of times. This chain joins TRBV18 and TRBJ1-6, with 7 bases fitting TRBD1. Germline values: CDR1 KGHSH, CDR2 LQKENI. The CDR3 has 15 amino acids. The J segment lost 7 bases and the V segment lost 0 bases, leaving 3 bases of the junction unmatched. Written as DNA, the CDR3 is TGTGCCAGCTCACCACCGGGGACAGCCAATTCACCCCTCCACTTT. This gives the protein CASSPPGTANSPLHF.

The chain employs TRBV24-1 and TRBJ2-7, with D perhaps TRBD1 or TRBD2 (5 bases each). Germline lookup yields CDR1 KGHDR and CDR2 SFDVKD. The V end was cut by 7 bases, the J end by 5 bases, with 14 bases between. This CDR3 spans 13 amino acids. The CDR3 region has the DNA TGTGCCACCAGCTCCTTGAGGGGTGACGAGCAGTACTTC. This encodes CATSSLRGDEQYF.

This clonotype has ten or more counts. CDR3 nucleotide sequence: TGCAGTGCGTGGGGACAGAGCAATCAGCCCCAGCATTTT. It specifies CSAWGQSNQPQHF. The chain uses TRBV20-1 and TRBJ1-5; 7 bases map to TRBD1. Germline-derived CDR1 and CDR2 are DFQATT and SNEGSKA (reference sequence). The CDR3 consists of 13 residues. With 6 bases clipped from V and 1 base from J, the junction kept 3 bases outside the gene matches.

This clonotype occurred many times. The chain combines TRBV5-1 with TRBJ2-5, with 9 bases that match TRBD2. CDR3 size: 15 residues. CDR1 is SGHRS, CDR2 YFSETQ, per germline. The V and J ends lost 7 bases and 5 bases, in that order; junction bases with no gene match: 12. In nucleotides, the CDR3 is TGCGCCAGCGCTCGGGGGGCTAGCGGGAAGGAGACCCAGTACTTC. Amino acid sequence: CASARGASGKETQYF. Full variable domain (missing parts from reference TRBV5-1 and TRBJ2-5): KAGVTQTPRYLIKTRGQQVTLSCSPISGHRSVSWYQQTPGQGLQFLFEYFSETQRNKGNFPGRFSGRQFSNSRSEMNVSTLELGDSALYLCASARGASGKETQYFGPGTRLLVL.